These 22 T cell receptor beta chains came from one sample sequenced in a study of blood T cells in healthy people across ages. A J-beta primer mix and a sample-barcoded 5' primer were used in a second PCR of about 7 to 12 cycles. TCRdb reprocessed the 5' RACE reads via MiXCR and lists one record per CDR3 protein. The sample shows around 850,000 distinct CDR3 sequences, under 40% of them seen only once. The material sequenced was blood. These receptor sequences come from a young man in good health.

Remarks on this clonotype: One junction end does not reproduce the germline sequence, and a read error may be involved. The genes are TRBV5-1 and TRBJ2-3; D is uncertain. The CDR3 is 18 residues long. The germline CDR1 and CDR2 sequences are SGHRS and YFSETQ. The CDR3 reads CASGLEIFGEWGTDTQYF. CDR3 DNA: TGCGCCAGCGGCTTGGAAATTTTTGGGGAATGGGGCACAGATACGCAGTATTTT.

This clonotype occurred a few times. The chain carries TRBV20-1 and TRBJ2-3; no reliable D call. CDR3 length: 13 amino acids. V lost 3 bases to trimming and J lost 2 bases, with 9 bases between them. Germline CDR1 is DFQATT and CDR2 is SNEGSKA (reference sequence). CDR3 region: CSARDPPTDTQYF. The CDR3 DNA sequence: TGCAGTGCTAGGGACCCACCCACAGATACGCAGTATTTT.

This chain connects TRBV14 to TRBJ1-6, with TRBD1 matching 8 bases. This CDR3 has 16 amino acids. Germline V gene sequence: CDR1 SGHDN, CDR2 FVKESK. V was clipped by 4 bases and J by 2 bases; unmatched bases: 4. This CDR3 reads CASSRTGGTYNSPLHF. CDR3 coding DNA: TGTGCCAGCAGCCGTACAGGGGGAACCTATAATTCACCCCTCCACTTT.

J is TRBJ2-3 and V is TRBV11-1; 12 bases are a match to TRBD1. Trimming cost V 3 bases and J 5 bases; bases outside gene matches: 9. Germline CDR1 reads SGHAT; CDR2 reads FQDESV (reference sequence). The CDR3 runs 17 residues. The CDR3 DNA is TGTGCCAGCAGCTTTCGTGCCGGGACAGGGGGCCTAGATACGCAGTATTTT. Residues: CASSFRAGTGGLDTQYF.

The rearrangement links TRBV7-8 to TRBJ2-5, with a tentative D call TRBD2 (6 bases). The end of the DNA fits TRBJ2-7 better, so the J call may be wrong. CDR3 length equals 15 residues. Per germline, CDR1 SGHVS and CDR2 FQNEAQ. In DNA, the CDR3 is TGTGCCAGCAGCTTGCTCCCCGGGACGGGGGTCGAGCAGTACTTC. Translated, it gives CASSLLPGTGVEQYF.

The gene calls are TRBV25-1 and TRBJ1-2; D is ambiguous. CDR3 length: 14 residues. Between the trimmed V and J ends, which lost 1 base and 4 bases, there was a span of 10 bases. CDR1 and CDR2 (germline): MGHDK, SYGVNS. The DNA for the CDR3 is TGTGCCAGCAGTGAATGGGAAGGGATCTATGGCTACACCTTC. Residues: CASSEWEGIYGYTF.

This clonotype was counted a few times. The chain carries TRBV2 and TRBJ1-4; 9 bases map to TRBD1. The CDR3 is made up of 14 amino acids. J was trimmed by 5 bases and V by 5 bases; bases with no gene match: 3. Germline values: CDR1 SNHLY, CDR2 FYNNEI. CDR3 region: CASSNGQGNEKLFF. The DNA for the CDR3 is TGTGCCAGCAGTAACGGACAGGGGAATGAAAAACTGTTTTTT.

The chain recombines TRBV29-1 with TRBJ1-2; no firm D call. Trimming pared 8 bases from V and 2 bases from J, leaving 12 bases between. The germline CDR1 and CDR2 sequences are SQVTM and ANQGSEA. The CDR3 runs 12 residues. CDR3 residues: CSYKDGNYGYTF. Here the CDR3 DNA reads TGCAGCTATAAGGACGGCAACTATGGCTACACCTTC.

V and J are TRBV12-3 or TRBV12-4 and TRBJ2-1, with TRBD1 matching 7 bases. This CDR3 spans 16 amino acids. The ends lost 5 bases at V and 3 bases at J; junction bases unmatched: 10. The CDR3 sequence is CASSGRDSSVYNEQFF. The DNA for the CDR3 is TGTGCCAGCAGTGGACGGGACAGCTCAGTCTACAATGAGCAGTTCTTC.

The chain employs TRBV15 and TRBJ2-1; perhaps TRBD2 as D (6 bases). CDR3 length equals 18 residues. The V gene's germline CDR1 is LNHNV and CDR2 YYDKDF (reference sequence). V was cut by 0 bases and J by 0 bases, with 15 bases left in between. The CDR3 coding sequence is TGTGCCACCAGCAGAGATTTTGGAGGGGTCAGCTCCTACAATGAGCAGTTCTTC. This codes for CATSRDFGGVSSYNEQFF.

The V and J genes are TRBV5-1 and TRBJ2-7; the D is unclear. The CDR3 runs 14 residues. Trimming took 2 bases from V and 5 from J, leaving 14 bases between them. Germline V gene data show CDR1 as SGHRS and CDR2 as YFSETQ. The CDR3 coding sequence is TGCGCCAGCAGCTTAGCCGGCAGGTGGGACGAGCAGTACTTC. This translates into CASSLAGRWDEQYF.

With regard to this clonotype: Mismatch with germline at one junction end may stem from a read error. This chain links TRBV28 with TRBJ2-7, with no clear D. The DNA end favors TRBJ2-5, so the J call may be wrong. The CDR3 is 11 amino acids. Germline V gene data show CDR1 as MDHEN and CDR2 as SYDVKM. The CDR3 sequence is CASINQGTQYF. The CDR3 coding sequence is TGTGCCAGCATCAACCAAGGGACCCAGTACTTC.

This clonotype has a single count. A much larger clonotype is one base distant, so this may be a read error. The chain has TRBV2 and TRBJ2-1; either TRBD1 or TRBD2 may supply D (5 bases each). The CDR3 runs to 15 residues. CDR1 is SNHLY and CDR2 is FYNNEI in the germline V gene. Trimming left V 4 bases short and J 13 bases short, with 23 bases between. The CDR3 DNA follows: TGTGCCAGCAGTGTAGGGGCCTTTGGAAGGGAGACCCAGTTCTTC. The encoded protein is CASSVGAFGRETQFF. The full variable domain, in which reference TRBV2 and TRBJ2-1 provide the parts outside the CDR3, is EPEVTQTPSHQVTQMGQEVILRCVPISNHLYFYWYRQILGQKVEFLVSFYNNEISEKSEIFDDQFSVERPDGSNFTLKIRSTKLEDSAMYFCASSVGAFGRETQFFGPGTRLTVL.

The rearrangement uses TRBV25-1 and TRBJ2-3, with 7 bases matching TRBD2. CDR1 MGHDK and CDR2 SYGVNS come from the germline V gene. Trimming cost V 0 bases and J 1 base; bases outside gene matches: 4. The CDR3 covers 16 residues. CDR3 in DNA: TGTGCCAGCAGTGAATATGTGAGCGGGGGCACAGATACGCAGTATTTT. Protein sequence: CASSEYVSGGTDTQYF.

V is TRBV29-1 and J is TRBJ1-1; D call uncertain. V was pared by 4 bases and J by 4 bases, with 16 bases between. Germline-derived CDR1 and CDR2 are SQVTM and ANQGSEA. The CDR3 is 14 amino acids. The CDR3, as DNA: TGCAGCGTTGGGGCACGGCAGGCGATCACTGAAGCTTTCTTT. Amino acids: CSVGARQAITEAFF.

The CDR3 DNA reads TGTGCCAGCAGCTTAGGCATGAGGGAGACCCAGTACTTC. Protein product: CASSLGMRETQYF. The chain combines TRBV7-2 with TRBJ2-5; D not resolved. The germline CDR1 and CDR2 sequences are SGHTA and FQGNSA. This CDR3 is built from 13 residues. The V gene lost 1 base and the J gene lost 5 bases, with 8 bases spanning the gap.

This clonotype was recorded only once. V usage is TRBV7-2 and J usage is TRBJ2-7; D possibly corresponds to TRBD2 (7 bases). Germline values: CDR1 SGHTA, CDR2 FQGNSA. This CDR3 contains 16 residues. V lost 5 bases and J 6 bases, leaving 23 bases between the germline ends. CDR3 nucleotides: TGTGCCAGCAGCCCTAGAGGGGGGGTCAATTCAGGCGAGCAGTACTTC. This gives the protein CASSPRGGVNSGEQYF.

This clonotype was observed many times. The V call is TRBV29-1, the J call TRBJ2-3, with TRBD1 matching over 11 bases. There are 13 residues in the CDR3. Trimming cost V 7 bases and J 4 bases; bases outside gene matches: 4. Germline V CDR1 and CDR2: SQVTM, ANQGSEA. CDR3 protein: CSGSGQGADTQYF. The CDR3 coding sequence is TGCAGCGGATCGGGACAGGGGGCAGATACGCAGTATTTT.

The V and J genes are TRBV5-8 and TRBJ1-6, with a weak D call TRBD1 (6 bases). Germline CDR1 and CDR2: SGHTS and YDEGEE. Deletions cut 2 bases from V and 10 bases from J, with 10 bases between. The CDR3 is 13 amino acids. CDR3: CASSFDRSSPLHF. For the CDR3, the DNA is TGTGCCAGCAGCTTCGACAGGAGCTCACCCCTCCACTTT.

The rearrangement uses TRBV6-2 or TRBV6-3 and TRBJ2-7; 8 nucleotides line up with TRBD2. The V and J ends lost 6 bases and 2 bases, in that order; junction bases with no gene match: 6. In germline, CDR1 is MNHEY, CDR2 SVGEGT. The CDR3 is 14 residues long. The CDR3 DNA reads as TGTGCCAGCAGCAATACGGGGGGGGCCTACGAGCAGTACTTC. The encoded protein is CASSNTGGAYEQYF.

This clonotype was seen a few times. The rearrangement joins TRBV2 to TRBJ2-5, with 8 bases that match TRBD1. CDR1 is SNHLY and CDR2 is FYNNEI in the germline V gene. The junction had 8 bases not matched to a gene; V was cut back by 7 bases and J by 1 base. The CDR3 contains 15 residues. As DNA, the CDR3 is TGTGCCAGCACCAGGACAGGGAGGAGCCAAGAGACCCAGTACTTC. It translates to CASTRTGRSQETQYF.

This clonotype was seen repeatedly, ten times or more. The chain joins TRBV12-3 or TRBV12-4 to TRBJ1-1; 7 nucleotides align to TRBD1. CDR3 length: 15 amino acids. V lost 5 bases, J lost 1 base, and 7 bases stayed unmatched. DNA of the CDR3: TGTGCCAGCAGTGAAGACAGGGTTGGGAACACTGAAGCTTTCTTT. It is translated as CASSEDRVGNTEAFF.